The 22 T cell receptor beta chains in this list originate from one sample, sequenced in a study of T cell responses to AZD1222 COVID-19 vaccine. Using immunoSEQ multiplex PCR, the repertoire was profiled, and TCRdb retains in-frame clones only, with some absent. Of roughly 150,000 clones listed, approximately 88% were seen once; the top ten hold 2.2%. The source was peripheral blood, collected on day 0 of AZD1222 vaccination. All receptors come from an adult in good health.

This chain's CDR3 is CASSQTLGVTDTQYF. The CDR3 nucleotides read TGTGCCAGCAGCCAAACCCTAGGGGTCACAGATACGCAGTATTTT. The rearrangement uses TRBV6-5 and TRBJ2-3, with D possibly matching TRBD1 (5 bases). This CDR3 spans 15 amino acids. The germline gives CDR1 MNHEY, CDR2 SVGAGI. Trimming took 6 bases from V and 2 from J, leaving 15 bases between them.

The gene calls are TRBV28 and TRBJ1-2; no clear D gene. The CDR3 covers 15 residues. Trimming cost V 7 bases and J 4 bases, with 19 bases left between them. Looked up from germline, CDR1 is MDHEN and CDR2 is SYDVKM. The CDR3 sequence is CASTSTSAAAYGYTF. As DNA, the CDR3 is TGTGCCAGCACCTCAACCAGCGCCGCAGCCTATGGCTACACCTTC.

This sequence joins TRBV11-2 and TRBJ1-3; D unclear. Trimming shortened V by 5 bases and J by 8 bases, and 16 bases separated the two germline ends. In germline, CDR1 is SGHAT, CDR2 FQNNGV. This CDR3 has 14 residues. CDR3 sequence reads: CASSNLKGTDTIYF. The CDR3 DNA reads as TGTGCCAGCAGCAACCTGAAGGGTACGGACACCATATATTTT.

The rearrangement links TRBV6-2 or TRBV6-3 to TRBJ2-7, with 14 bases matching TRBD2. V trimming: 3 bases; J trimming: 2 bases; junction bases outside the gene matches: 6. The CDR3 totals 17 residues. Looked up from germline, CDR1 is MNHEY and CDR2 is SVGEGT. The CDR3 region is CASSYNLGLAGAYEQYF. The CDR3 nucleotides are TGTGCCAGCAGTTATAACCTGGGACTAGCGGGAGCCTACGAGCAGTACTTC.

V is TRBV14 and J is TRBJ1-2; D possibly corresponds to TRBD1 (5 bases). Germline CDR1 and CDR2: SGHDN and FVKESK. CDR3 size: 15 residues. Trimming pared 0 bases from V and 8 bases from J, leaving 16 bases between. Written as DNA, the CDR3 is TGTGCCAGCAGCCAAGATGGCAGGAGGGGAGCAGGCTACACCTTC. This translates into CASSQDGRRGAGYTF.

The V call is TRBV5-4, the J call TRBJ2-1, with 7 bases lining up with TRBD2. The CDR3 is made up of 14 amino acids. The ends lost 9 bases at V and 5 bases at J; junction bases unmatched: 11. Germline values: CDR1 SGHNT, CDR2 YYREEE (reference sequence). The CDR3 sequence is CAILVWGGNNEQFF. CDR3 DNA sequence: TGTGCCATCCTGGTCTGGGGAGGGAACAATGAGCAGTTCTTC.

This sequence joins TRBV28 and TRBJ2-1; D is ambiguous. CDR3 size: 13 residues. Between the trimmed V and J ends, which lost 7 bases and 0 bases, there was a span of 7 bases. Germline V gives CDR1 MDHEN, CDR2 SYDVKM. The chain's CDR3 is CASKRGSYNEQFF. In DNA form, the CDR3 reads TGTGCCAGCAAGCGAGGCTCCTACAATGAGCAGTTCTTC.

The chain combines TRBV4-1 with TRBJ2-4, with TRBD1 as a possible D gene (5 bases). This CDR3 is 16 amino acids long. Trimming removed 3 bases at V and 0 bases at J, with 12 bases between. Germline values: CDR1 MGHRA, CDR2 YSYEKL. The CDR3 DNA sequence: TGCGCCAGCAGCCAGGCCAGGGAACTAGCCAAAAACATTCAGTACTTC. Amino acid sequence: CASSQARELAKNIQYF.

This sequence joins TRBV6-5 and TRBJ2-7, with TRBD1 matching over 8 bases. CDR3 length equals 15 residues. Unmatched junction bases numbered 9, after V lost 2 bases and J lost 6 bases. Germline CDR1 MNHEY, CDR2 SVGAGI. CDR3 loop: CASSYRTTGTGEQYF. The DNA of the CDR3 is TGTGCCAGCAGTTACAGAACGACAGGGACAGGCGAGCAGTACTTC.

The chain is built from TRBV6-5 and TRBJ1-3, with TRBD1 identical over 8 bases. CDR3 length: 15 residues. Germline assignment: CDR1 MNHEY and CDR2 SVGAGI. The ends lost 6 bases at V and 2 bases at J; junction bases unmatched: 6. The CDR3 region is CASRFAGGPGNTIYF. CDR3 sequence (DNA): TGTGCCAGCAGGTTCGCAGGGGGCCCTGGAAACACCATATATTTT.

The chain is built from TRBV21-1 and TRBJ2-7; whether TRBD1, the table's D call, matches the DNA was not checked. TRBV21-1 is an annotated pseudogene. The CDR3 is made up of 14 amino acids. Here the CDR3 reads CASSPGTVAYEQYF. Written as DNA, the CDR3 is TGTGCCAGCAGCCCAGGGACAGTTGCCTACGAGCAGTACTTC.

The rearrangement uses TRBV7-6 and TRBJ2-7; 10 positions agree with TRBD1. CDR3 length equals 16 residues. V trimming: 1 base; J trimming: 5 bases; junction bases outside the gene matches: 8. CDR1 is SGHVS, CDR2 FNYEAQ, per germline. The CDR3 loop is CASSLGPGGTGDEQYF. The CDR3 DNA is TGTGCCAGCAGCTTAGGCCCCGGTGGGACAGGGGACGAGCAGTACTTC.

The chain links TRBV28 to TRBJ1-5; D unclear. The CDR3 loop spans 12 amino acids. The V and J ends lost 6 bases and 4 bases respectively, with 7 bases between them. The germline V gene has CDR1 MDHEN and CDR2 SYDVKM. CDR3 nucleotides: TGTGCCAGCAGCGATGGGAATCAGCCCCAGCATTTT. It translates to CASSDGNQPQHF.

This clone came up once. J is TRBJ1-3 and V is TRBV7-2, with 7 nucleotides matching TRBD1. Germline trimming cut 6 bases from V and 3 bases from J; bases unmatched to any gene: 2. Looked up from germline, CDR1 is SGHTA and CDR2 is FQGNSA. CDR3 length: 13 residues. CDR3: CASRQGSGNTIYF. The CDR3 coding sequence is TGTGCCAGCAGACAGGGGAGTGGAAACACCATATATTTT. Drawing the rest from reference TRBV7-2 and TRBJ1-3, the complete variable domain is GAGVSQSPSNKVTEKGKDVELRCDPISGHTALYWYRQSLGQGLEFLIYFQGNSAPDKSGLPSDRFSAERTGGSVSTLTIQRTQQEDSAVYLCASRQGSGNTIYFGEGSWLTVV.

V and J are TRBV7-3 and TRBJ2-1, with 7 bases fitting TRBD2. CDR3 length equals 14 residues. Germline V lookup: CDR1 SGHTA, CDR2 FQGTGA. Germline trimming cut 2 bases from V and 6 bases from J; bases unmatched to any gene: 4. CDR3: CASSLSAGSNEQFF. The CDR3 coding sequence is TGTGCCAGCAGCTTATCAGCGGGAAGCAATGAGCAGTTCTTC.

This chain uses TRBV28 with TRBJ1-6, with a possible D match to TRBD1 (5 bases). The germline CDR1 and CDR2 sequences are MDHEN and SYDVKM. The germline V and J ends were trimmed by 5 bases and 9 bases, with 17 bases remaining between them. This CDR3 region has 15 residues. This CDR3 is CASSPPGPRGSPLHF. DNA for the CDR3: TGTGCCAGCAGTCCTCCGGGACCTCGAGGTTCACCCCTCCACTTT. Filled out from reference TRBV28 and TRBJ1-6, the complete variable domain reads DVKVTQSSRYLVKRTGEKVFLECVQDMDHENMFWYRQDPGLGLRLIYFSYDVKMKEKGDIPEGYSVSREKKERFSLILESASTNQTSMYLCASSPPGPRGSPLHFGNGTRLTVT.

The chain couples TRBV19 to TRBJ1-5; possible D gene TRBD1, 6 bases. The CDR3 sequence is 15 residues long. Trimming took off 3 bases at V and 0 bases at J, with 9 bases between the two ends. The germline V gene has CDR1 LNHDA and CDR2 SQIVND (reference sequence). CDR3 protein: CASSIAGASNQPQHF. Here the CDR3 DNA reads TGTGCCAGTAGTATCGCAGGGGCTAGCAATCAGCCCCAGCATTTT.

V is TRBV7-3 and J is TRBJ1-1, with D unresolved. CDR1 SGHTA and CDR2 FQGTGA come from the germline V gene. CDR3 size: 13 residues. Trimming took 5 bases from V and 1 from J, leaving 8 bases between them. Here the CDR3 DNA reads TGTGCCAGCAGCCTAAAGAGGAACACTGAAGCTTTCTTT. Its translation is CASSLKRNTEAFF.

This clone was picked up a small number of times. The gene calls are TRBV5-1 and TRBJ1-4; TRBD1 matches at 7 bases. The length of the CDR3 is 15 residues. V was clipped by 4 bases and J by 8 bases; unmatched bases: 11. From germline, CDR1 is SGHRS and CDR2 YFSETQ. CDR3 coding DNA: TGCGCCAGCAGCGATCAAGGGGGCTTAGGGGAAAAACTGTTTTTT. Its protein product is CASSDQGGLGEKLFF.

This CDR3 is CASSPGTGKEKLFF. The CDR3 DNA sequence: TGTGCCAGCAGCCCCGGGACAGGGAAAGAAAAACTGTTTTTT. The chain has TRBV7-2 and TRBJ1-4; TRBD1 aligns across 9 bases. The ends lost 5 bases at V and 8 bases at J; junction bases unmatched: 6. The CDR3 contains 14 residues. CDR1 is SGHTA and CDR2 is FQGNSA in the germline V gene. Variable domain in full (rest from reference TRBV7-2 and TRBJ1-4): GAGVSQSPSNKVTEKGKDVELRCDPISGHTALYWYRQSLGQGLEFLIYFQGNSAPDKSGLPSDRFSAERTGGSVSTLTIQRTQQEDSAVYLCASSPGTGKEKLFFGSGTQLSVL.

The genes are TRBV6-5 and TRBJ1-1; 9 bases line up with TRBD1. The CDR3 is 16 amino acids. Looked up from germline, CDR1 is MNHEY and CDR2 is SVGAGI. With 4 bases clipped from V and 5 bases from J, the junction kept 11 bases outside the gene matches. DNA of the CDR3: TGTGCCAGCAGTTCCGGACAGGGGACGTTGACGACTGAAGCTTTCTTT. This translates into CASSSGQGTLTTEAFF.

The gene calls are TRBV3-1 (or the pseudogene TRBV3-2) and TRBJ2-2, with D perhaps matching TRBD1 (5 bases). This CDR3 region has 16 residues. Germline assignment: CDR1 LGHDT and CDR2 YNNKEL (reference sequence). The V gene lost 0 bases and the J gene lost 4 bases, with 12 bases spanning the gap. The CDR3 sequence is CASSQDQGHLTGELFF. The CDR3 DNA reads TGTGCCAGCAGCCAAGATCAAGGACACCTCACCGGGGAGCTGTTTTTT.